This TCR beta chain was captured in a study of lymphopenia after photon versus proton radiotherapy. Libraries were prepared by immunoSEQ multiplex PCR; TCRdb keeps only in-frame clonotypes and omits some of them. The sample lists 150,000 or so clones; about 88% were seen once. Details on this clone: The antigen remains unidentified.

Findings of the study overall: Under photons, naive T cells and diversity fell while effector/memory populations rose.

The sequencing used peripheral blood, collected from a patient treated with photon-based radiotherapy. This TCR was sampled from a man over 45 with gastric cancer.

CDR3 residues: CSSGGYTF. CDR3 sequence (DNA): TGCAGTTCTGGTGGCTACACCTTC. The V gene is TRBV29-1, the J gene TRBJ1-2; no clear D. The CDR3 sequence is 8 residues long. Per the germline V gene, CDR1 is SQVTM and CDR2 is ANQGSEA.